These 27 T cell receptor beta chains came from one sample sequenced in a study of blood T cell repertoires in COVID-19. Clones were sequenced by immunoSEQ multiplex PCR, and TCRdb holds only the in-frame ones, with some missing. The data show some 150,000 clones, around 85% seen once. Sequencing was done on a sample of peripheral blood. The receptors were gathered from a woman aged 55 to 70 with acute or convalescent COVID-19.

This clone was seen a few times. The chain links TRBV7-8 to TRBJ1-5, with D perhaps TRBD1 (5 bases). The CDR3 extends over 15 amino acids. V lost 1 base to trimming and J lost 7 bases, with 14 bases between them. From germline, CDR1 is SGHVS and CDR2 FQNEAQ. CDR3 region: CASSLVGDRGQPQHF. CDR3 nucleotides: TGTGCCAGCAGCTTAGTAGGAGATAGGGGACAGCCCCAGCATTTT.

The chain recombines TRBV6-5 with TRBJ1-1; the D gene is possibly TRBD1 (5 bases). The CDR3 has 12 amino acids. Trimming took 7 bases from V and 4 from J, leaving 10 bases between them. The germline gives CDR1 MNHEY, CDR2 SVGAGI. The CDR3 nucleotides read TGTGCCAGCAAGCTGGGGGGCACTGAAGCTTTCTTT. It translates to CASKLGGTEAFF.

The chain is built from TRBV9 and TRBJ2-5, with D tentatively TRBD2 (5 bases). This CDR3 is 16 amino acids long. V lost 0 bases, J lost 5 bases, and 17 bases lay in between. The germline V gene has CDR1 SGDLS and CDR2 YYNGEE. The CDR3 spells CASSVGIRGLGETQYF. DNA for the CDR3: TGTGCCAGCAGCGTAGGAATCCGAGGGCTCGGTGAGACCCAGTACTTC.

V is TRBV29-1 and J is TRBJ2-2, with 7 bases identical to TRBD1. This CDR3 has 13 residues. Germline CDR1 is SQVTM and CDR2 is ANQGSEA. V trimming: 6 bases; J trimming: 2 bases; junction bases outside the gene matches: 3. The CDR3 spells CSVGQTNTGELFF. The CDR3 DNA reads as TGCAGCGTGGGACAGACTAACACCGGGGAGCTGTTTTTT.

The chain carries TRBV20-1 and TRBJ2-1, with no clear D. Trimming cost V 2 bases and J 9 bases, with 8 bases left between them. The CDR3 spans 11 residues. Germline V gives CDR1 DFQATT, CDR2 SNEGSKA (reference sequence). The CDR3 sequence: CSARIQSEQFF. Here the CDR3 DNA reads TGCAGTGCTAGAATACAGTCTGAGCAGTTCTTC.

J is TRBJ2-7 and V is TRBV5-3; 7 nucleotides agree with TRBD1. TRBV5-3 is known as an ORF, though its function is uncertain. CDR3 length: 15 amino acids. The V gene end was trimmed by 3 bases and the J gene end by 3 bases; junction bases not matched to a gene: 9. CDR3 nucleotides: TGTGCCAGAAGCTGGACCGGGACAGACAACTACGAGCAGTACGTC. Amino acid sequence: CARSWTGTDNYEQYV.

This clone was detected a few times. V usage is TRBV4-1 and J usage is TRBJ1-2; TRBD1 is a possible D gene (5 bases). V was clipped by 4 bases and J by 4 bases, with 10 bases between them. Germline V gene lookup returns CDR1 MGHRA and CDR2 YSYEKL. The CDR3 has 13 residues. The chain's CDR3 is CASSPRQSYGYTF. In DNA, the CDR3 is TGCGCCAGCAGCCCGAGACAGTCCTATGGCTACACCTTC.

The chain links TRBV6-1 to TRBJ2-7; weak D call: TRBD2 (6 bases). Germline CDR1 is MNHNS and CDR2 is SASEGT. Between the trimmed V and J ends, which lost 2 bases and 4 bases, there was a span of 15 bases. This CDR3 is 15 amino acids long. Written as DNA, the CDR3 is TGTGCCAGCAGTGAAATAGCGGCAGTTCGGTACGAGCAGTACGTC. Amino acids: CASSEIAAVRYEQYV.

The chain has TRBV30 and TRBJ1-1, with D possibly TRBD1 on 6 matching bases. The CDR3 contains 12 residues. Trimming shortened V by 5 bases and J by 7 bases, and 14 bases separated the two germline ends. Germline values: CDR1 GTSNPN, CDR2 SVGIG (reference sequence). CDR3 coding DNA: TGTGCCTGGGGGGACGGCAGGGGTGAAGCTTTCTTT. Amino acid sequence: CAWGDGRGEAFF.

The V call is TRBV6-5, the J call TRBJ2-7; D perhaps matches TRBD2 (5 bases). Germline-derived CDR1 and CDR2 are MNHEY and SVGAGI. This CDR3 region has 15 residues. The V gene lost 0 bases and the J gene lost 1 base, with 10 bases spanning the gap. The CDR3 loop is CASSYSMEESYEQYF. The CDR3 nucleotides are TGTGCCAGCAGTTACTCGATGGAGGAGTCCTACGAGCAGTACTTC.

The chain has TRBV4-1 and TRBJ1-1, with TRBD1 matching over 9 bases. The germline CDR1 and CDR2 sequences are MGHRA and YSYEKL. V dropped 4 bases and J dropped 3; count of bases not matched to a gene: 6. The length of the CDR3 is 15 residues. This CDR3 is CASSPGQGRYTEAFF. CDR3 sequence (DNA): TGCGCCAGCAGCCCGGGACAGGGAAGGTACACTGAAGCTTTCTTT.

The V and J genes are TRBV6-6 and TRBJ1-5, with no clear D. The V and J ends lost 2 bases and 7 bases respectively, with 6 bases between them. Germline assignment: CDR1 MNHNY and CDR2 SVGAGI (reference sequence). The CDR3 runs to 12 residues. CDR3 in amino acids: CASSYEVQPQHF. The CDR3 DNA follows: TGTGCCAGCAGTTACGAGGTACAGCCCCAGCATTTT.

The chain combines TRBV9 with TRBJ1-2, with 7 bases that match TRBD1. Germline values: CDR1 SGDLS, CDR2 YYNGEE. Germline trimming cut 3 bases from V and 3 bases from J; bases unmatched to any gene: 8. The CDR3 is 15 residues long. The CDR3 loop is CASSGGPGQYYGYTF. CDR3 DNA sequence: TGTGCCAGCAGCGGAGGTCCGGGACAGTACTATGGCTACACCTTC.

The chain links TRBV25-1 to TRBJ1-2; 8 bases are shared with TRBD1. Trimming at V came to 9 bases and at J to 7 bases, leaving 13 bases not matched to a gene. CDR3 length equals 14 residues. Germline CDR1 is MGHDK and CDR2 is SYGVNS. The CDR3 sequence is CASQISQGARGYTF. For the CDR3, the DNA is TGTGCCAGTCAAATTTCTCAGGGGGCGCGTGGCTACACCTTC.

The rearrangement uses TRBV7-9 and TRBJ1-1, with a possible D match to TRBD1 (6 bases). V lost 1 base, J lost 5 bases, and 14 bases lay in between. Germline V gene sequence: CDR1 SEHNR, CDR2 FQNEAQ (reference sequence). The CDR3 covers 15 residues. The CDR3 nucleotides read TGTGCCAGCAGCTTAGATCGGGGGGCGCGAACTGAAGCTTTCTTT. Encoded protein: CASSLDRGARTEAFF.

This chain links TRBV27 with TRBJ1-5; 7 positions agree with TRBD1. The CDR3 consists of 14 residues. Germline V lookup: CDR1 MNHEY, CDR2 SMNVEV (reference sequence). The V gene end was trimmed by 5 bases and the J gene end by 14 bases; junction bases not matched to a gene: 15. In DNA form, the CDR3 reads TGTGCCAGCAGTACGAGGACAGGTGGAAACCCTAAGCATTTT. Translating gives CASSTRTGGNPKHF.

This clone was seen only once. The genes are TRBV5-4 and TRBJ1-3; 8 bases agree with TRBD1. The V gene end was trimmed by 4 bases and the J gene end by 2 bases; junction bases not matched to a gene: 5. This CDR3 is 15 amino acids long. Looked up from germline, CDR1 is SGHNT and CDR2 is YYREEE (reference sequence). CDR3 sequence reads: CASSPLGQAGNTIYF. CDR3 DNA sequence: TGTGCCAGCAGCCCCCTGGGACAGGCTGGAAACACCATATATTTT.

This rearrangement joins TRBV24-1 to TRBJ1-2, with D perhaps matching TRBD1 (5 bases). CDR1 and CDR2 (germline): KGHDR, SFDVKD. CDR3 length: 13 residues. Trimming took off 6 bases at V and 4 bases at J, with 11 bases between the two ends. This CDR3 is CATSSRGSYGYTF. The CDR3 coding sequence is TGTGCCACCAGTTCTAGGGGCTCCTATGGCTACACCTTC.

The chain couples TRBV18 to TRBJ2-5; TRBD1 matches 9 bases. V shed 3 bases, J shed 4 bases, and the junction held 3 bases outside the gene matches. From germline, CDR1 is KGHSH and CDR2 LQKENI. CDR3 length: 14 residues. This CDR3 is CASSPTGGLETQYF. DNA for the CDR3: TGTGCCAGCTCACCGACAGGGGGATTAGAGACCCAGTACTTC. The full variable domain, completed using reference TRBV18 and TRBJ2-5, is NAGVMQNPRHLVRRRGQEARLRCSPMKGHSHVYWYRQLPEEGLKFMVYLQKENIIDESGMPKERFSAEFPKEGPSILRIQQVVRGDSAAYFCASSPTGGLETQYFGPGTRLLVL.

The V and J genes are TRBV18 and TRBJ2-5; no definite D call. Germline CDR1 reads KGHSH; CDR2 reads LQKENI. The length of the CDR3 is 13 residues. V lost 2 bases and J lost 4, with 8 bases in between. The CDR3 here is CASSPIAGETQYF. CDR3 nucleotides: TGTGCCAGCTCACCAATAGCTGGAGAGACCCAGTACTTC.

The chain links TRBV5-1 to TRBJ2-3; 8 nucleotides agree with TRBD1. The CDR3 covers 15 residues. The trim removed 0 bases at V and 2 bases at J, leaving 2 bases unmatched. Germline assignment: CDR1 SGHRS and CDR2 YFSETQ. CDR3 in DNA: TGCGCCAGCAGCTTGGTACAGGGGGACACAGATACGCAGTATTTT. It encodes CASSLVQGDTDTQYF.

Concerning this clone itself: Other nucleotide sequences from this sample produce the same CDR3. The V and J genes are TRBV3-1 (or the pseudogene TRBV3-2) and TRBJ1-3; D not certain. Trimming took off 4 bases at V and 2 bases at J, with 3 bases between the two ends. This CDR3 is 12 amino acids long. Per the germline V gene, CDR1 is LGHDT and CDR2 is YNNKEL (reference sequence). DNA of the CDR3: TGTGCCAGCAGCCCCACTGGAAACACCATATATTTT. This encodes CASSPTGNTIYF.

J is TRBJ2-5 and V is TRBV2, with D possibly being TRBD2 (5 bases). V was shortened by 6 bases and J by 1 base, with 18 bases between the two germline ends. The CDR3 spans 16 residues. Per germline, CDR1 SNHLY and CDR2 FYNNEI. CDR3 bases: TGTGCCAGCAGCCTTAACCGGGGAGCGAGCCAAGAGACCCAGTACTTC. This translates into CASSLNRGASQETQYF.

This rearrangement joins TRBV6-5 to TRBJ1-6; D unclear. The CDR3 contains 15 residues. From germline, CDR1 is MNHEY and CDR2 SVGAGI. With 11 bases removed from V and 0 bases from J, the gap between germline ends came to 14 bases. The DNA of the CDR3 is TGTGCCGCCCCCCGGGAGAGCTCCTATAATTCACCCCTCCACTTT. This translates into CAAPRESSYNSPLHF.

CDR3 sequence: CASSGTAGGYTF. The CDR3 DNA reads TGTGCCAGCAGTGGGACAGCTGGGGGCTACACCTTC. The J gene is TRBJ1-2, the V gene TRBV2, with D tentatively TRBD1 (6 bases). The CDR3 runs 12 residues. Germline-derived CDR1 and CDR2 are SNHLY and FYNNEI. The V end lost 4 bases, the J end lost 8 bases, and 11 bases lay between the germline ends.

This chain connects TRBV30 to TRBJ2-2; D is ambiguous. The V end lost 1 base, the J end lost 5 bases, and 8 bases lay between the germline ends. Germline assignment: CDR1 GTSNPN and CDR2 SVGIG (reference sequence). This CDR3 contains 13 residues. The CDR3 DNA reads as TGTGCCTGGAGTGGCCTAGTGACCGGGGAGCTGTTTTTT. Residues: CAWSGLVTGELFF.

The chain employs TRBV2 and TRBJ2-7; 9 bases align to TRBD2. The CDR3 is 17 residues long. Germline CDR1 and CDR2: SNHLY and FYNNEI. V was clipped by 3 bases and J by 0 bases; unmatched bases: 9. CDR3 region: CASSDSAGGLLSYEQYF. The CDR3 DNA follows: TGTGCCAGCAGTGATTCAGCGGGGGGACTGCTCTCCTACGAGCAGTACTTC.